Listed here is a single T cell receptor (beta chain). Its antigen is currently unknown. Profiling relied on immunoSEQ multiplex PCR, and the TCRdb table lists in-frame clones only, not all of them. The sample lists about 130,000 clones, approximately 89% seen once, with approximately 1.2% in the top ten. This sample was included in a study of cytomegalovirus exposure and HLA in healthy donors. Study results and caveats: That first-cohort TCR clusters tended to co-occur in the approximately 110 validation repertoires was found in a later analysis. Diagnosis of cytomegalovirus status made by the classifier reportedly showed high specificity and sensitivity.

With 8 bases removed from V and 0 bases from J, the gap between germline ends came to 5 bases. CDR3 size: 13 residues. Germline V gene sequence: CDR1 WSHSY, CDR2 SAAADI. This TCR was sampled from a woman under 30 in good health and CMV-seronegative. Sequences were obtained from PBMCs. The chain uses TRBV10-2 and TRBJ2-6; no clear D. The CDR3 coding sequence is TGCGCCAGCCGTATCTCTGGGGCCAACGTCCTGACTTTC. It codes for CASRISGANVLTF.